Each of the 20 T cell receptor beta chains below was sequenced from the same sample in a study of blood T cell repertoires in COVID-19. This table comes from immunoSEQ multiplex PCR, and its TCRdb copy is limited to in-frame clones, with some not included. Among approximately 300,000 clones, over 75% were seen once, and the ten largest hold about 10%. The sequencing input was PBMCs or T cells enriched from blood (not recorded which). Receptors were obtained from a woman between 18 and 29 years old who had recovered from COVID-19.

This rearrangement joins TRBV11-1 to TRBJ1-5; 8 nucleotides match TRBD1. V shed 6 bases, J shed 4 bases, and the junction held 11 bases outside the gene matches. This CDR3 is built from 16 residues. Germline CDR1 and CDR2: SGHAT and FQDESV (reference sequence). The CDR3 region has the DNA TGTGCCAGCAGTTTGGGGACAGGCCTGGATAATCAGCCCCAGCATTTT. It is translated as CASSLGTGLDNQPQHF. The full variable domain, rest sourced from reference TRBV11-1 and TRBJ1-5, is EAEVAQSPRYKITEKSQAVAFWCDPISGHATLYWYRQILGQGPELLVQFQDESVVDDSQLPKDRFSAERLKGVDSTLKIQPAELGDSAMYLCASSLGTGLDNQPQHFGDGTRLSIL.

The sample holds a few counts of this clone. V gene TRBV7-9 combines with J gene TRBJ2-1, with D maybe TRBD1 (6 bases). V was trimmed by 4 bases and J by 9 bases, leaving 19 bases between them. The CDR3 is 15 amino acids. CDR1 and CDR2 from the germline V gene are SEHNR and FQNEAQ (reference sequence). The CDR3 DNA follows: TGTGCCAGCAGCTGGTTTCAGGGGAATGGGGGTGAGCAGTTCTTC. Its protein is CASSWFQGNGGEQFF. The full variable domain, its missing parts supplied by reference TRBV7-9 and TRBJ2-1, is DTGVSQNPRHKITKRGQNVTFRCDPISEHNRLYWYRQTLGQGPEFLTYFQNEAQLEKSRLLSDRFSAERPKGSFSTLEIQRTEQGDSAMYLCASSWFQGNGGEQFFGPGTRLTVL.

This sequence joins TRBV24-1 and TRBJ2-2; D gene unclear. V was pared by 3 bases and J by 8 bases, with 15 bases between. CDR3 size: 15 residues. CDR1 is KGHDR, CDR2 SFDVKD, per germline. Written as DNA, the CDR3 is TGTGCCACCAGTGATCCGGGTCAGTTAGGAGGGGAGCTGTTTTTT. Translated: CATSDPGQLGGELFF.

V usage is TRBV5-1 and J usage is TRBJ1-3, with D tentatively TRBD1 (5 bases). CDR1 is SGHRS and CDR2 is YFSETQ in the germline V gene. V was trimmed by 0 bases and J by 5 bases, leaving 15 bases between them. The CDR3 covers 16 residues. The CDR3 DNA sequence: TGCGCCAGCAGCTTGGATGACCCAGGGCGGAGAAACACCATATATTTT. It is translated as CASSLDDPGRRNTIYF. Supplemented by reference TRBV5-1 and TRBJ1-3, the full variable domain reads KAGVTQTPRYLIKTRGQQVTLSCSPISGHRSVSWYQQTPGQGLQFLFEYFSETQRNKGNFPGRFSGRQFSNSRSEMNVSTLELGDSALYLCASSLDDPGRRNTIYFGEGSWLTVV.

The chain carries TRBV27 and TRBJ2-2, with TRBD1 as a possible D gene (5 bases). Trimming removed 2 bases at V and 5 bases at J, with 9 bases between. This CDR3 spans 14 amino acids. Looked up from germline, CDR1 is MNHEY and CDR2 is SMNVEV (reference sequence). CDR3: CASSLQGSTGELFF. The CDR3 nucleotides are TGTGCCAGCAGTTTACAGGGATCTACCGGGGAGCTGTTTTTT.

V gene TRBV5-4 combines with J gene TRBJ1-2, with D tentatively TRBD1 (6 bases). V was pared by 2 bases and J by 4 bases, with 15 bases between. Per germline, CDR1 SGHNT and CDR2 YYREEE (reference sequence). CDR3 length: 15 residues. The CDR3 loop reads CASSLAGAGFYGYTF. CDR3 in DNA: TGTGCCAGCAGCTTAGCGGGGGCCGGTTTCTATGGCTACACCTTC.

J is TRBJ2-1 and V is TRBV2; D uncertain. Trimming left V 3 bases short and J 7 bases short, with 13 bases between. In germline, CDR1 is SNHLY, CDR2 FYNNEI. This CDR3 has 14 residues. In DNA, the CDR3 is TGTGCCAGCAGTGATCGAGTCACCCCTAATGAGCAGTTCTTC. Amino acid sequence: CASSDRVTPNEQFF.

The rearrangement links TRBV9 to TRBJ2-3, with 11 bases matching TRBD2. V trimming: 1 base; J trimming: 6 bases; junction bases outside the gene matches: 10. Germline loops: CDR1 SGDLS, CDR2 YYNGEE. The CDR3 totals 17 residues. The CDR3 nucleotides read TGTGCCAGCAGCGTATCCCTAGCGGGGGGCGGTGAGGATACGCAGTATTTT. Encoded protein: CASSVSLAGGGEDTQYF.

The rearrangement joins TRBV6-1 to TRBJ1-5; the D is unclear. The CDR3 extends over 15 amino acids. Germline V gives CDR1 MNHNS, CDR2 SASEGT. V lost 2 bases and J lost 3, with 11 bases in between. CDR3 sequence: CASSEFRRNNQPQHF. CDR3 coding DNA: TGTGCCAGCAGTGAATTCCGGCGGAACAATCAGCCCCAGCATTTT.

This clone has only one observation. The chain employs TRBV28 and TRBJ1-4, with D possibly TRBD1 on 5 matching bases. The CDR3 contains 16 residues. Trimming cost V 6 bases and J 0 bases, with 14 bases left between them. Germline-derived CDR1 and CDR2 are MDHEN and SYDVKM. The CDR3 is CASSVTGAATNEKLFF. The CDR3 DNA reads TGTGCCAGCAGCGTCACAGGAGCTGCAACTAATGAAAAACTGTTTTTT. Drawing the rest from reference TRBV28 and TRBJ1-4, the complete variable domain is DVKVTQSSRYLVKRTGEKVFLECVQDMDHENMFWYRQDPGLGLRLIYFSYDVKMKEKGDIPEGYSVSREKKERFSLILESASTNQTSMYLCASSVTGAATNEKLFFGSGTQLSVL.

Turning to this clone: The junction departs from germline at one end; a sequencing error may be responsible. This chain uses TRBV2 with TRBJ1-1; 8 bases agree with TRBD1. The CDR3 runs to 13 residues. The germline V gene has CDR1 SNHLY and CDR2 FYNNEI. CDR3 sequence (DNA): TGTGCCAGCAGCGAAGGACAGGGAACGATGACTTTCTTT. It codes for CASSEGQGTMTFF.

This chain joins TRBV19 and TRBJ2-5; perhaps TRBD2 as D (6 bases). CDR1 LNHDA and CDR2 SQIVND come from the germline V gene (reference sequence). V was shortened by 6 bases and J by 5 bases, with 16 bases between the two germline ends. The CDR3 consists of 14 residues. The CDR3 DNA reads as TGTGCCAGTAGCCCTAGAGGAGGGGCGGAGACCCAGTACTTC. It specifies CASSPRGGAETQYF.

Of note for this clone: Different DNA sequences within this sample yield the same CDR3. J is TRBJ1-2 and V is TRBV7-9, with no clear D. V lost 4 bases, J lost 3 bases, and 3 bases lay in between. Germline V gene sequence: CDR1 SEHNR, CDR2 FQNEAQ (reference sequence). The CDR3 consists of 11 residues. CDR3 amino acids: CASSSDYGYTF. CDR3 DNA sequence: TGTGCCAGCAGCTCCGACTATGGCTACACCTTC.

The rearrangement links TRBV3-1 (or the pseudogene TRBV3-2) to TRBJ2-3; 13 bases align to TRBD2. The V and J ends lost 3 bases and 5 bases, in that order; junction bases with no gene match: 14. This CDR3 is 19 amino acids long. The germline gives CDR1 LGHDT, CDR2 YNNKEL (reference sequence). CDR3: CASSHLGALAGGRQDTQYF. CDR3 DNA: TGTGCCAGCAGCCACCTTGGCGCACTAGCGGGAGGGCGACAAGATACGCAGTATTTT.

This clone occurred once. The rearrangement joins TRBV19 to TRBJ1-1, with TRBD1 matching over 9 bases. The length of the CDR3 is 14 residues. CDR1 LNHDA and CDR2 SQIVND come from the germline V gene (reference sequence). With V trimmed by 7 bases and J by 3 bases, 6 bases remained unmatched. The CDR3 coding sequence is TGTGCCAGTACCGTACAGGGGGCGGACACTGAAGCTTTCTTT. Encoded protein: CASTVQGADTEAFF.

The chain uses TRBV18 and TRBJ2-3; D perhaps matches TRBD2 (6 bases). This CDR3 contains 15 residues. V lost 2 bases and J lost 3, with 12 bases in between. The germline V gene encodes CDR1 KGHSH and CDR2 LQKENI. The CDR3 spells CASSPWDGGTDTQYF. The CDR3 DNA is TGTGCCAGCTCACCATGGGACGGAGGGACAGATACGCAGTATTTT. Drawing the rest from reference TRBV18 and TRBJ2-3, the complete variable domain is NAGVMQNPRHLVRRRGQEARLRCSPMKGHSHVYWYRQLPEEGLKFMVYLQKENIIDESGMPKERFSAEFPKEGPSILRIQQVVRGDSAAYFCASSPWDGGTDTQYFGPGTRLTVL.

The chain has TRBV5-5 and TRBJ2-7, with D tentatively TRBD1 (6 bases). The CDR3 has 14 residues. Trimming took 2 bases from V and 1 from J, leaving 10 bases between them. The germline V gene has CDR1 SGHKS and CDR2 YYEKEE (reference sequence). CDR3 in amino acids: CASSFRGSSYEQYF. CDR3 DNA: TGTGCCAGCAGCTTCAGGGGTTCATCCTACGAGCAGTACTTC.

This chain links TRBV5-8 with TRBJ2-3; a weak D match, TRBD2 (6 bases). The germline V gene encodes CDR1 SGHTS and CDR2 YDEGEE. The CDR3 has 15 amino acids. V was clipped by 6 bases and J by 1 base, with 15 bases between them. The CDR3 reads CASNMRRGGTDTQYF. The DNA for the CDR3 is TGTGCCAGCAACATGAGGCGGGGAGGCACAGATACGCAGTATTTT.

The V gene is TRBV11-1, the J gene TRBJ1-5, with 9 bases matching TRBD1. This CDR3 is built from 16 residues. Trimming at V came to 5 bases and at J to 4 bases, leaving 9 bases not matched to a gene. Germline CDR1 is SGHAT and CDR2 is FQDESV (reference sequence). CDR3 region: CASSRTVGTGNQPQHF. The CDR3 DNA is TGTGCCAGCAGCCGAACCGTTGGGACAGGGAATCAGCCCCAGCATTTT.

The chain employs TRBV27 and TRBJ1-2, with a tentative D call TRBD1 (5 bases). V gave up 6 bases and J gave up 2 bases, with 10 bases separating them. The CDR3 covers 13 residues. CDR1 is MNHEY and CDR2 is SMNVEV in the germline V gene (reference sequence). The CDR3 nucleotides are TGTGCCAGCAGCCCGGCAGGGAACTATGGCTACACCTTC. This codes for CASSPAGNYGYTF.